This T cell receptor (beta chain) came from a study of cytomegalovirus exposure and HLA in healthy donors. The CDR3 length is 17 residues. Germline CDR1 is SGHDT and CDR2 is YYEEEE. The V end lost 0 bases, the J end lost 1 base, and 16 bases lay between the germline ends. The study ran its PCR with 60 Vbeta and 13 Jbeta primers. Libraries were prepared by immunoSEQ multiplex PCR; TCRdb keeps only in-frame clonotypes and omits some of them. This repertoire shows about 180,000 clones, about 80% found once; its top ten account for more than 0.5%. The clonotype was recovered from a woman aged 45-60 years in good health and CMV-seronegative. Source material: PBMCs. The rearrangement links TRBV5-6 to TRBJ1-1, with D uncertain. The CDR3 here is CASSLALTRGKNTEAFF. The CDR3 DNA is TGTGCCAGCAGCTTGGCCTTGACACGAGGGAAGAACACTGAAGCTTTCTTT.